This record concerns one TCR beta chain sequence. The sample originates from a study of blood T cell repertoires in COVID-19. The junction had 3 bases not matched to a gene; V was cut back by 5 bases and J by 2 bases. The V gene's germline CDR1 is SGHNT and CDR2 YENEEA. The length of the CDR3 is 15 residues. Assay: immunoSEQ multiplex PCR; the TCRdb copy retains only in-frame clones and omits some. The table lists about 240,000 clones, 85% to 90% of them singletons. The rearrangement uses TRBV11-3 and TRBJ2-2; 9 bases are shared with TRBD2. The receptor was isolated from a woman aged 30 to 39 who had recovered from COVID-19. The source material was PBMCs or T cells enriched from blood (not recorded which). CDR3 sequence: CASSLSGSNTGELFF. Written as DNA, the CDR3 is TGTGCCAGCAGCCTTAGCGGGAGTAACACCGGGGAGCTGTTTTTT. Full variable domain (rest looked up from reference TRBV11-3 and TRBJ2-2): EAGVVQSPRYKIIEKKQPVAFWCNPISGHNTLYWYLQNLGQGPELLIRYENEEAVDDSQLPKDRFSAERLKGVDSTLKIQPAELGDSAVYLCASSLSGSNTGELFFGEGSRLTVL.